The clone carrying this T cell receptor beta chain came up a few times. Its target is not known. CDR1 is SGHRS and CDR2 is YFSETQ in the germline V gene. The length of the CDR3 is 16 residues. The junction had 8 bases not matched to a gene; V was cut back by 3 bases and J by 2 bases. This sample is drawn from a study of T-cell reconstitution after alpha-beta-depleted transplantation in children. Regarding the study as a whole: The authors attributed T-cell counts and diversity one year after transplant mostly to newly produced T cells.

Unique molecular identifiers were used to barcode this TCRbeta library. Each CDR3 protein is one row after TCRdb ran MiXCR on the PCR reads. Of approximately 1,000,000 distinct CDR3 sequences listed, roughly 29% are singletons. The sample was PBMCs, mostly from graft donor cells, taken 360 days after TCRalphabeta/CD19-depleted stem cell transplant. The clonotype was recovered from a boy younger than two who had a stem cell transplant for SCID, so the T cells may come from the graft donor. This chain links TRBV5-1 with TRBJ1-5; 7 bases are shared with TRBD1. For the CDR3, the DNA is TGCGCCAGCAGCTCCAGGGGGGATGAGGGCAATCAGCCCCAGCATTTT. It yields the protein CASSSRGDEGNQPQHF.